Sequencing of this T cell receptor (beta chain) was carried out in a study of T cells in Graves' hyperthyroidism and ophthalmopathy (dated by TCRdb to 2018 to 2020). With respect to the entire study: Peripheral blood was collected at initial diagnosis, before any treatment. TCR V-J signatures able to tell the groups apart were searched for in a discovery cohort of approximately 95 patients, of whom approximately 40 had Graves' ophthalmopathy and around 56 had stable Graves' hyperthyroidism. Prospective prediction of ophthalmopathy was tested in an independent validation cohort of 18 to 20 hyperthyroidism patients and 15 to 17 patients who later progressed to ophthalmopathy. The roughly 100 discovery patients were randomly divided into training and test sets at a 7:3 ratio. Thyroid tissue and blood T-cell repertoires from six or seven Graves' hyperthyroidism patients were also compared in the study. After sampling, hyperthyroidism patients received methimazole starting at 30 mg daily, and ophthalmopathy patients received high-dose intravenous methylprednisolone. The paper reports TCR Vbeta CDR3 sequencing of approximately 130 peripheral blood samples: approximately 41 ophthalmopathy, 75 to 80 hyperthyroidism and around 17 progressor patients. What the research found in general, with its limitations: A 13 V-J signature model separated ophthalmopathy from stable hyperthyroidism, with just over 85% sensitivity and about 81% specificity in cross-validation and 80%/75% in testing. No statistical method was used to fix the sample size in advance, and group allocation was not hidden from the investigators. In validation, the model predicted progression to ophthalmopathy a median of 6.5 months before onset, with 70% to 71% sensitivity and nearly 75% specificity. Blood samples also contained most of the expanded thyroid clonotypes (frequency above 0.001), which suggests that blood repertoires may reflect thyroid immune responses.

Stable Graves' hyperthyroidism was defined as no progression to ophthalmopathy during 18 months of follow-up. Hyperthyroidism patients were aged 18 to 65 years and newly diagnosed, with disease duration of less than 2 months. Any patient with an uncontrolled infection, another autoimmune disease, pregnancy or lactation was excluded. Diagnoses relied on clinical symptoms, serum thyroxine and TRAb, thyroid ultrasound and orbital computed tomography. PBMCs were isolated from about 9.1 ml of fresh peripheral blood by Ficoll-Paque density gradient centrifugation. Total RNA was extracted using Trizol reagent, and RNA quality was assessed on an Agilent 2100 Bioanalyzer. To note about this clonotype: The antigen it recognizes is unknown. Base qualities are not at hand, and no much larger clone is one base apart.

Amplification of TCR beta CDR3 regions was carried out from RNA transcripts. A first-round RT-PCR of the TCR CDR3 used the HTBI primer set with the Qiagen OneStep RT-PCR kit. A second multiplex PCR round built the libraries, followed by size selection and purification. Sequencing of the libraries was done on an Illumina HiSeq2000 using paired-end 100 bp reads. In the paper's pipeline: SOAPnuke was used to process the raw data, throwing out any read that contained adapters or uncalled bases, had a mean Phred below 15, or lacked an exact constant-primer or identifier match. COPE v1.2.5 was used to merge high-quality paired reads, and clonotypes were defined as unique nucleotide sequences. Clonotypes were aligned to IMGT TRBV, TRBD and TRBJ reference segments using MiTCR v1.1. The analysis included only V-J combinations with a frequency above 0.0001, which together covered about 99% of the repertoires. A TCS score was defined as the ratio between F50 (clonal expansion) and ExV (chaos), using BLOSUM62-based TCRdist between CDR3 peptides within each V-J. Welch's t-statistics and random forest reduced 514 V-J features to about 13, which were used in a naive Bayes classifier (R e1071). The public reads were quality trimmed at Q25 with fastp and then assembled into clones with MiXCR by TCRdb, keeping productive beta chains. Rows matching on CDR3 protein sequence are summarized as one entry with the most common DNA and genes. TCRdb's processing, not the authors', yielded these V and J calls. The sample data list approximately 370,000 distinct CDR3 sequences, and more than 12% of these were observed just once. The ten most abundant clones make up around a third of the sample.

The CDR3 numbers 15 residues from cysteine through phenylalanine. Only the CDR3 part of the read is kept: 45 bases, read in frame from the first base. Trimming removed 0 bases from V and 4 bases from J, leaving 11 bases between the germline ends. The germline V gene (reference sequence) gives CDR1 as SGHKS and CDR2 as YYEKEE. This chain is built from TRBV5-5 and TRBJ1-5; the D gene identity is not certain. Specimen: blood. The clonotype comes from a woman aged 30 to 39 with Graves' hyperthyroidism. The bases are TGTGCCAGCAGCTTGGCCGGACGTGGGAATCAGCCCCAGCATTTT. Its translation is CASSLAGRGNQPQHF.